The sequence of this T cell receptor beta chain was determined in a study of CD8 T cells in ankylosing spondylitis. Findings and limits, study-wide: There was reportedly significant enrichment of clones that were disease-linked in matched ankylosing spondylitis synovial fluid. Within ankylosing spondylitis blood, a TCR beta motif made up of seven or eight highly homologous variants appeared to be characteristic. Some motif variants were previously reported in reactive arthritis synovial fluid and blood. CD8+ disease-linked clones were present at relatively low frequencies in blood.

For this clonotype: Its antigen is not identified.

Quantitative 5'-RACE with molecular barcodes produced the TCR beta libraries. TCRdb fed the 5' RACE reads into MiXCR, producing one record per CDR3 protein. The sample has a few hundred thousand distinct CDR3 sequences, about a fifth seen once. V was trimmed by 5 bases and J by 7 bases, leaving 17 bases between them. The CDR3 loop spans 14 amino acids. The sequence came from a male donor with ankylosing spondylitis. J is TRBJ1-2 and V is TRBV12-3 or TRBV12-4; D is perhaps TRBD1 (6 bases). Sequencing was performed on blood, either unsorted or a sorted T cell fraction (not recorded which). This CDR3 is CASSPLAGALGYTF. The CDR3 nucleotides are TGTGCCAGCAGTCCCTTGGCGGGGGCGCTTGGCTACACCTTC.